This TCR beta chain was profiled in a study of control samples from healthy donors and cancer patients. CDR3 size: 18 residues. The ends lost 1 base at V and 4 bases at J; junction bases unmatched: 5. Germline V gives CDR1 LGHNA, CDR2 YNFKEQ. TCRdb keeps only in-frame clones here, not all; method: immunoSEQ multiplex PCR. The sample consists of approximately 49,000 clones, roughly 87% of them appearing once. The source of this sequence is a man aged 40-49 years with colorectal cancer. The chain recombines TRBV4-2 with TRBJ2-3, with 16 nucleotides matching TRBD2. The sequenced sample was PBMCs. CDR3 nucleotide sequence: TGTGCCAGCAGCCAAGCGGGACTAGCGGGAGGGCCCGCAGATACGCAGTATTTT. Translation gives CASSQAGLAGGPADTQYF.